Below, 20 T cell receptor beta chains from the same sample are listed, as sequenced in a study of T cells in Graves' hyperthyroidism and ophthalmopathy. Researchers took RNA transcripts and amplified the TCR beta CDR3 regions from them. Primed by the HTBI set, a first-round RT-PCR was run on the TCR CDR3. TCRdb re-called the multiplex PCR reads with MiXCR, one entry per CDR3 protein. The top ten clones hold 7.9% of a sample with roughly 290,000 distinct CDR3 sequences, roughly 13% of them seen once. The material sequenced was blood. These receptors were taken from a middle-aged woman with Graves' hyperthyroidism.

This clonotype was detected only a few times. The rearrangement joins TRBV19 to TRBJ2-2; no reliable D call. The CDR3 contains 12 residues. Germline CDR1 LNHDA, CDR2 SQIVND (reference sequence). Trimming stripped 6 bases from V and 9 bases from J, with 11 bases between. CDR3 sequence: CASRSRARELFF. CDR3 DNA sequence: TGTGCCAGTAGGTCCCGAGCGAGGGAGCTGTTTTTT.

This clonotype occurred many times. V is TRBV12-5 and J is TRBJ2-1; 9 bases align to TRBD2. Germline values: CDR1 LGHNT, CDR2 FRNRAP. This CDR3 contains 16 residues. V was pared by 6 bases and J by 7 bases, with 13 bases of the junction left unmatched. The CDR3 reads CASGLGGGRALNEQFF. The CDR3 DNA reads TGTGCTAGTGGCCTCGGTGGCGGGAGGGCCTTGAATGAGCAGTTCTTC.

In this sample, this clonotype turned up many times. The rearrangement links TRBV29-1 to TRBJ2-7; D may correspond to TRBD1 or TRBD2 (5 bases each). The CDR3 totals 13 residues. The V end lost 2 bases, the J end lost 6 bases, and 14 bases lay between the germline ends. Looked up from germline, CDR1 is SQVTM and CDR2 is ANQGSEA. This chain's CDR3 is CSVELAGYGEQYF. Written as DNA, the CDR3 is TGCAGCGTTGAACTAGCAGGGTACGGCGAGCAGTACTTC.

This clonotype was observed at least ten times. The gene calls are TRBV6-2 or TRBV6-3 and TRBJ2-7; D not certain. Germline V gives CDR1 MNHEY, CDR2 SVGEGT. Between the trimmed V and J ends, which lost 5 bases and 7 bases, there was a span of 12 bases. The length of the CDR3 is 12 residues. In nucleotides, the CDR3 is TGTGCCAGCAGTCTCGGCTTAGCTGAGCAGTACTTC. It translates to CASSLGLAEQYF.

Ten or more counts support this clonotype. As DNA, the CDR3 is TGTGCCAGCAGCTCAAACAGGGGCGGGTTTTGGTATGGCTACACCTTC. It translates to CASSSNRGGFWYGYTF. The chain links TRBV28 to TRBJ1-2; 7 bases are shared with TRBD1. The ends lost 6 bases at V and 5 bases at J; junction bases unmatched: 15. Germline V gene lookup returns CDR1 MDHEN and CDR2 SYDVKM. CDR3 size: 16 residues.

This clonotype was picked up many times. The J gene is TRBJ1-1, the V gene TRBV9; TRBD1 is a possible D gene (6 bases). Trimming left V 3 bases short and J 2 bases short, with 14 bases between. Looked up from germline, CDR1 is SGDLS and CDR2 is YYNGEE. CDR3 length equals 15 residues. The CDR3 is CASSATEQGNTEAFF. The CDR3 coding sequence is TGTGCCAGCAGCGCTACTGAACAGGGAAACACTGAAGCTTTCTTT.

This clonotype was counted a few times. The conserved phenylalanine or tryptophan is not found at the CDR3 terminus, so this likely reflects a read error. The rearrangement links TRBV12-3 or TRBV12-4 to TRBJ1-6, with unresolved D. With 1 base removed from V and 4 bases from J, the gap between germline ends came to 5 bases. This CDR3 region has 14 residues. CDR3 loop: CASSLGRYNSPLHL. CDR3 in DNA: TGTGCCAGCAGTTTAGGCCGGTATAATTCACCCCTCCACCTT.

This clonotype was seen only a few times. The chain employs TRBV18 and TRBJ2-7; D is ambiguous. The CDR3 covers 13 residues. The V and J ends lost 6 bases and 12 bases respectively, with 21 bases between them. The germline CDR1 and CDR2 sequences are KGHSH and LQKENI. The CDR3 region has the DNA TGTGCCAGCTCCCCAAGCGATCTCCGCCAGCGGTACTTC. This sequence encodes CASSPSDLRQRYF.

This clonotype was counted at least ten times. This chain uses TRBV2 with TRBJ2-7; D remains unclear. Trimming cost V 4 bases and J 1 base, with 2 bases left between them. CDR3 size: 11 residues. CDR1 is SNHLY, CDR2 FYNNEI, per germline. This chain's CDR3 is CASSGSYEQYF. CDR3 bases: TGTGCCAGCAGTGGGTCCTACGAGCAGTACTTC.

This clonotype was observed many times. V is TRBV6-2 or TRBV6-3 and J is TRBJ2-4; D call uncertain. The V gene lost 2 bases and the J gene lost 9 bases, with 17 bases spanning the gap. Looked up from germline, CDR1 is MNHEY and CDR2 is SVGEGT. The CDR3 loop spans 15 amino acids. CDR3 loop: CASSYRAENVAIQYF. The CDR3 DNA reads as TGTGCCAGCAGTTACCGGGCCGAGAATGTGGCCATTCAGTACTTC.

This clonotype has ten or more counts. The V gene is TRBV25-1, the J gene TRBJ1-1; D is possibly TRBD1 (6 bases). V lost 4 bases and J 4 bases, leaving 19 bases between the germline ends. Germline CDR1 is MGHDK and CDR2 is SYGVNS. This CDR3 spans 16 amino acids. CDR3 DNA: TGTGCCAGCAGTGCCTTCATTACAGGGAGCCCCACTGAAGCTTTCTTT. Its translation: CASSAFITGSPTEAFF.

Regarding this clonotype: This may come from a read error, since a much larger clone is one base off. The V call is TRBV20-1, the J call TRBJ1-1; the D gene is possibly TRBD1 (6 bases). Germline V CDR1 and CDR2: DFQATT, SNEGSKA (reference sequence). V was trimmed by 4 bases and J by 3 bases, leaving 12 bases between them. CDR3 size: 13 residues. CDR3: CSANRERDTEAFF. In nucleotides, the CDR3 is TGCAGTGCTAACAGGGAAAGGGACACTGAAGCTTTCTTT.

This clonotype has ten or more counts. The genes are TRBV7-8 and TRBJ1-5; possibly TRBD1 for D (5 bases). The length of the CDR3 is 16 residues. Trimming removed 1 base from V and 6 bases from J, with 16 bases in between. Germline V CDR1 and CDR2: SGHVS, FQNEAQ. Written as DNA, the CDR3 is TGTGCCAGCAGCTTAGATGGGGGGGTGGGGAGTCAGCCCCAGCATTTT. This gives the protein CASSLDGGVGSQPQHF.

This clonotype was counted once. This may stem from a read error, because a much larger clone lies one nucleotide away. The rearrangement uses TRBV6-2 or TRBV6-3 and TRBJ2-3; 8 bases match TRBD2. V lost 8 bases to trimming and J lost 6 bases; unmatched junction nucleotides: 7. The CDR3 spans 13 residues. CDR1 is MNHEY and CDR2 is SVGEGT in the germline V gene. The CDR3 sequence: CASSGGGMDTQYF. The CDR3 region has the DNA TGTGCCAGCTCCGGCGGGGGGATGGATACGCAGTATTTT.

In its sample, this clonotype was seen many times. CDR3 sequence: CASSQGETQRNTIYF. In nucleotides, the CDR3 is TGTGCCAGCAGCCAAGGCGAGACCCAGCGAAACACCATATATTTT. The rearrangement links TRBV3-1 to TRBJ1-3; D remains ambiguous. Per germline, CDR1 LGHDT and CDR2 YNNKEL (reference sequence). The CDR3 spans 15 residues. Trimming took off 1 base at V and 5 bases at J, with 12 bases between the two ends.

This clonotype has a count of ten or more. This chain uses TRBV28 with TRBJ2-5, with unresolved D. Per germline, CDR1 MDHEN and CDR2 SYDVKM. This CDR3 has 14 residues. The V end lost 0 bases, the J end lost 4 bases, and 9 bases lay between the germline ends. The CDR3 protein is CASSLWGGRETQYF. CDR3 in DNA: TGTGCCAGCAGTTTATGGGGTGGGCGAGAGACCCAGTACTTC.

This clonotype was observed at least ten times. This rearrangement joins TRBV28 to TRBJ2-5; D is undetermined. Deletions cut 1 base from V and 4 bases from J, with 4 bases between. Germline values: CDR1 MDHEN, CDR2 SYDVKM. The CDR3 length is 12 residues. The CDR3: CASSLLSETQYF. As DNA, the CDR3 is TGTGCCAGCAGTTTATTGTCAGAGACCCAGTACTTC.

This clonotype was found many times. V and J are TRBV29-1 and TRBJ1-1, with TRBD1 as a possible D gene (5 bases). This CDR3 contains 14 residues. Germline V gives CDR1 SQVTM, CDR2 ANQGSEA. The V end lost 6 bases, the J end lost 5 bases, and 19 bases lay between the germline ends. DNA for the CDR3: TGCAGCGTCCATGAAGAGGGGCTTGGGACTGAAGCTTTCTTT. This encodes CSVHEEGLGTEAFF.

This clonotype was found a few times. V usage is TRBV14 and J usage is TRBJ2-3; tentatively, D is TRBD1 or TRBD2 (6 bases each). V gave up 4 bases and J gave up 0 bases, with 14 bases separating them. There are 16 residues in the CDR3. Germline CDR1 is SGHDN and CDR2 is FVKESK. CDR3 amino acids: CASSPVGGISTDTQYF. The CDR3 region has the DNA TGTGCCAGCAGCCCAGTAGGGGGGATCAGCACAGATACGCAGTATTTT.

This clonotype has at least ten counts. The chain links TRBV12-3 or TRBV12-4 to TRBJ2-3; 8 nucleotides align to TRBD2. The CDR3 is 15 amino acids. V was pared by 7 bases and J by 0 bases, with 6 bases of the junction left unmatched. The CDR3 nucleotides read TGTGCCAGCACCTTTAGCGGGATCAGCACAGATACGCAGTATTTT. Protein product: CASTFSGISTDTQYF.